The sequence of this T cell receptor (beta chain) was determined in a study of T cells after yellow fever vaccination. Looking at the study overall: Preparation of the low-cell-number fractions used SMART-Seq v4 Ultra Low Input.

This clonotype was observed at least ten times. J lost 6 bases, V lost 4 bases, and 14 bases had no gene match. CDR3 length equals 17 residues. Germline CDR1 MNHEY, CDR2 SVGAGI. TCR cDNA was made by 5'RACE template switching, adding a universal primer site and UMIs. TCRdb used MiXCR to reprocess the 5' RACE reads, holding one entry per CDR3 protein. The sample records over 150,000 distinct CDR3 sequences, about 7% being singletons. The chain joins TRBV6-5 to TRBJ2-2; 7 bases fit TRBD1. This sequence originates from a man aged 18-30 years who received the YFV17D yellow fever vaccine. The sample consisted of CD4+ T cells sorted from PBMCs, taken about 5 days after the first yellow fever vaccination. CDR3: CASSSPWRQGSAGELFF. CDR3 nucleotide sequence: TGTGCCAGCAGTTCACCGTGGAGACAGGGCAGTGCCGGGGAGCTGTTTTTT.